These 32 T cell receptor beta chains came from one sample sequenced in a study of OX40 agonist ivuxolimab in advanced cancers. Method: immunoSEQ multiplex PCR; TCRdb's copy keeps in-frame clones and lacks some. Among about 38,000 clones, 82% were seen once, and the ten largest hold approximately 22%. This material consisted of CD4+ or CD8+ T cells sorted from blood, taken in a trial of the OX40 agonist ivuxolimab. The origin of the receptors is an adult with an advanced solid tumor such as melanoma, head and neck, liver or kidney cancer.

V usage is TRBV7-2 and J usage is TRBJ2-3; 7 bases map to TRBD2. The CDR3 extends over 15 amino acids. From germline, CDR1 is SGHTA and CDR2 FQGNSA. V gave up 4 bases and J gave up 0 bases; unmatched junction bases: 4. Here the CDR3 reads CASSSRETSTDTQYF. The DNA for the CDR3 is TGTGCCAGCAGCTCGCGGGAGACGAGCACAGATACGCAGTATTTT.

This chain joins TRBV5-8 and TRBJ2-1; 12 bases align to TRBD2. Unmatched junction bases numbered 5, after V lost 1 base and J lost 9 bases. Germline CDR1 reads SGHTS; CDR2 reads YDEGEE. The CDR3 contains 15 residues. CDR3 amino acids: CASSLLAGGPGEQFF. Here the CDR3 DNA reads TGTGCCAGCAGCTTGCTAGCGGGGGGGCCCGGTGAGCAGTTCTTC.

The CDR3 region is CACASGTWSREQYF. CDR3 DNA sequence: TGTGCCTGCGCATCCGGGACATGGAGTCGGGAGCAGTACTTC. The chain links TRBV6-1 to TRBJ2-7, with D maybe TRBD1 (6 bases). V was shortened by 11 bases and J by 7 bases, with 24 bases between the two germline ends. The CDR3 spans 14 residues. Germline CDR1 MNHNS, CDR2 SASEGT.

The chain couples TRBV5-1 to TRBJ2-4, with a possible D match to TRBD2 (6 bases). Trimming removed 4 bases from V and 6 bases from J, with 17 bases in between. The CDR3 spans 15 residues. Per the germline V gene, CDR1 is SGHRS and CDR2 is YFSETQ. CDR3 in amino acids: CASSPMGGEGNIQYF. CDR3 nucleotide sequence: TGCGCCAGCAGCCCGATGGGGGGAGAGGGAAACATTCAGTACTTC.

This chain links TRBV11-2 with TRBJ1-2, with 7 bases that match TRBD1. The V gene end was trimmed by 5 bases and the J gene end by 7 bases; junction bases not matched to a gene: 4. The CDR3 sequence is 12 residues long. Germline CDR1 SGHAT, CDR2 FQNNGV. CDR3 protein: CASSRGLVGYTF. The CDR3 DNA sequence: TGTGCCAGCAGCAGGGGGCTGGTTGGCTACACCTTC.

This chain uses TRBV5-1 with TRBJ2-3; D unresolved. Germline-derived CDR1 and CDR2 are SGHRS and YFSETQ. The CDR3 covers 14 residues. With 4 bases removed from V and 0 bases from J, the gap between germline ends came to 9 bases. CDR3 amino acids: CASSPRPSTDTQYF. CDR3 coding DNA: TGCGCCAGCAGCCCGAGGCCGAGCACAGATACGCAGTATTTT. Together with reference TRBV5-1 and TRBJ2-3, the CDR3 gives the full variable domain: KAGVTQTPRYLIKTRGQQVTLSCSPISGHRSVSWYQQTPGQGLQFLFEYFSETQRNKGNFPGRFSGRQFSNSRSEMNVSTLELGDSALYLCASSPRPSTDTQYFGPGTRLTVL.

The chain uses TRBV19 and TRBJ2-1; 7 bases are a match to TRBD1. Germline V gives CDR1 LNHDA, CDR2 SQIVND (reference sequence). V dropped 5 bases and J dropped 8; count of bases not matched to a gene: 9. The CDR3 has 14 residues. The CDR3: CASSLRGYNDEQFF. The CDR3 bases are TGTGCCAGTAGTCTCAGGGGGTATAACGATGAGCAGTTCTTC.

The CDR3 region is CASSLSSGTYEQYF. CDR3 DNA: TGTGCCAGCAGTCTTTCTAGCGGGACCTACGAGCAGTACTTC. The rearrangement joins TRBV2 to TRBJ2-7, with 9 nucleotides matching TRBD2. V lost 5 bases and J lost 2; bases outside the gene matches: 4. This CDR3 spans 14 amino acids. Germline V gene data show CDR1 as SNHLY and CDR2 as FYNNEI. Together with reference TRBV2 and TRBJ2-7, the CDR3 gives the full variable domain: EPEVTQTPSHQVTQMGQEVILRCVPISNHLYFYWYRQILGQKVEFLVSFYNNEISEKSEIFDDQFSVERPDGSNFTLKIRSTKLEDSAMYFCASSLSSGTYEQYFGPGTRLTVT.

The chain combines TRBV9 with TRBJ2-7; D is undetermined. Trimming stripped 0 bases from V and 6 bases from J, with 10 bases between. CDR1 is SGDLS, CDR2 YYNGEE, per germline. This CDR3 has 13 amino acids. The CDR3 nucleotides are TGTGCCAGCAGCGTAGAAATTAGAAGCGAGCAGTACTTC. Translated: CASSVEIRSEQYF.

The chain recombines TRBV13 with TRBJ1-1; D call uncertain. Trimming took 4 bases from V and 4 from J, leaving 7 bases between them. The V gene's germline CDR1 is PRHDT and CDR2 FYEKMQ (reference sequence). This CDR3 contains 12 residues. CDR3 in DNA: TGTGCCAGCAGCTATATGCCCACTGAAGCTTTCTTT. Its translation is CASSYMPTEAFF.

The V and J genes are TRBV27 and TRBJ1-4; perhaps TRBD1 as D (6 bases). Trimming took off 5 bases at V and 3 bases at J, with 13 bases between the two ends. CDR1 MNHEY and CDR2 SMNVEV come from the germline V gene (reference sequence). This CDR3 has 15 residues. This chain's CDR3 is CASSPDRLPNEKLFF. CDR3 DNA sequence: TGTGCCAGCAGTCCAGACAGGTTACCTAATGAAAAACTGTTTTTT. The full variable domain, in which reference TRBV27 and TRBJ1-4 provide the parts outside the CDR3, is EAQVTQNPRYLITVTGKKLTVTCSQNMNHEYMSWYRQDPGLGLRQIYYSMNVEVTDKGDVPEGYKVSRKEKRNFPLILESPSPNQTSLYFCASSPDRLPNEKLFFGSGTQLSVL.

The V gene is TRBV28, the J gene TRBJ1-5; 7 bases are a match to TRBD1. J lost 7 bases, V lost 6 bases, and 6 bases had no gene match. CDR1 is MDHEN and CDR2 is SYDVKM in the germline V gene. The CDR3 is 13 amino acids. In DNA, the CDR3 is TGTGCCAGCAGACCTACAGGGGTACAGCCCCAGCATTTT. Translated, it gives CASRPTGVQPQHF. The full variable domain, completed using reference TRBV28 and TRBJ1-5, is DVKVTQSSRYLVKRTGEKVFLECVQDMDHENMFWYRQDPGLGLRLIYFSYDVKMKEKGDIPEGYSVSREKKERFSLILESASTNQTSMYLCASRPTGVQPQHFGDGTRLSIL.

V is TRBV6-1 and J is TRBJ2-2; tentatively, D is TRBD2 (6 bases). CDR1 MNHNS and CDR2 SASEGT come from the germline V gene. V dropped 7 bases and J dropped 5 bases, with 17 bases sitting between them. This CDR3 contains 15 residues. CDR3 bases: TGTGCCAGCACCGAGACGGGACGGGGGACCGGGGAGCTGTTTTTT. Protein product: CASTETGRGTGELFF.

The chain carries TRBV5-6 and TRBJ2-5; perhaps D is TRBD1 or TRBD2 (6 bases each). The J call may be mistaken, given a closer DNA end match to TRBJ2-7. In germline, CDR1 is SGHDT, CDR2 YYEEEE. This CDR3 has 15 residues. The CDR3 DNA reads TGTGCCAGCAGGGCGTGGGGGGCAGCCCTATACGAGCAGTACTTC. Its translation: CASRAWGAALYEQYF.

This sequence joins TRBV5-8 and TRBJ2-4; D is perhaps TRBD1 (6 bases). Germline V gene data show CDR1 as SGHTS and CDR2 as YDEGEE. The CDR3 runs to 14 residues. Trimming removed 0 bases at V and 6 bases at J, with 10 bases between. The CDR3 DNA reads as TGTGCCAGCAGCTTGGACAGGGCAGCAAACATTCAGTACTTC. This translates into CASSLDRAANIQYF.

The J gene is TRBJ2-1, the V gene TRBV7-2; TRBD2 is a possible D gene (5 bases). V gave up 1 base and J gave up 3 bases, with 10 bases separating them. The germline gives CDR1 SGHTA, CDR2 FQGNSA. The CDR3 totals 15 residues. CDR3 sequence reads: CASSLGAGIYNEQFF. CDR3 nucleotide sequence: TGTGCCAGCAGCTTAGGGGCCGGGATCTACAATGAGCAGTTCTTC.

This clone came up a few times. The rearrangement uses TRBV6-6 and TRBJ1-2, with D hard to call. Trimming removed 7 bases from V and 4 bases from J, with 19 bases in between. There are 15 residues in the CDR3. The germline CDR1 and CDR2 sequences are MNHNY and SVGAGI (reference sequence). The CDR3 coding sequence is TGTGCCAGCAATTGGCCGGCCGGAGCTAGCTATGGCTACACCTTC. This encodes CASNWPAGASYGYTF.

The V and J genes are TRBV2 and TRBJ2-5; possibly TRBD1 for D (6 bases). The CDR3 length is 13 residues. The germline CDR1 and CDR2 sequences are SNHLY and FYNNEI. V dropped 6 bases and J dropped 2 bases, with 10 bases sitting between them. The CDR3 reads CASRLGQQETQYF. The CDR3 DNA sequence: TGTGCCAGCAGACTTGGACAGCAAGAGACCCAGTACTTC.

This sequence joins TRBV18 and TRBJ2-5, with a weak D call TRBD1 (6 bases). The germline V gene encodes CDR1 KGHSH and CDR2 LQKENI. V was pared by 2 bases and J by 2 bases, with 9 bases between. The CDR3 covers 14 residues. This CDR3 is CASSPNDRQETQYF. The CDR3 DNA follows: TGTGCCAGCTCACCAAACGACAGGCAAGAGACCCAGTACTTC.

The gene calls are TRBV7-8 and TRBJ1-4; the match to TRBD1 covers 10 bases. This CDR3 spans 16 amino acids. Trimming removed 1 base from V and 8 bases from J; junction bases left unmatched: 7. Germline V lookup: CDR1 SGHVS, CDR2 FQNEAQ. The CDR3 coding sequence is TGTGCCAGCAGCTTAGTAGGGACAGGGGTAGGGGAAAAACTGTTTTTT. Translated: CASSLVGTGVGEKLFF.

The gene calls are TRBV7-3 and TRBJ2-5; TRBD2 might be the D (6 bases). Germline V gene sequence: CDR1 SGHTA, CDR2 FQGTGA. The CDR3 runs to 14 residues. V gave up 2 bases and J gave up 2 bases, with 9 bases separating them. CDR3 in amino acids: CASSLFGGQETQYF. The DNA for the CDR3 is TGTGCCAGCAGCTTATTCGGGGGTCAAGAGACCCAGTACTTC.

This clone was recorded once. J is TRBJ1-5 and V is TRBV6-6; D is perhaps TRBD1 (5 bases). This CDR3 has 13 residues. With 7 bases removed from V and 3 bases from J, the gap between germline ends came to 10 bases. The germline CDR1 and CDR2 sequences are MNHNY and SVGAGI (reference sequence). DNA for the CDR3: TGTGCCAGCACACCGGGGCCCAATCAGCCCCAGCATTTT. It translates to CASTPGPNQPQHF.

The chain joins TRBV4-2 to TRBJ2-1; 9 positions match TRBD1. Germline assignment: CDR1 LGHNA and CDR2 YNFKEQ. V was pared by 4 bases and J by 0 bases, with 4 bases of the junction left unmatched. The CDR3 extends over 16 amino acids. CDR3 DNA: TGTGCCAGCAGCCCGGACAGGGGTGACTCCTACAATGAGCAGTTCTTC. Amino acids: CASSPDRGDSYNEQFF.

This chain connects TRBV2 to TRBJ2-7, with a possible D match to TRBD1 (6 bases). Germline CDR1 reads SNHLY; CDR2 reads FYNNEI. V lost 6 bases to trimming and J lost 3 bases, with 15 bases between them. CDR3 length equals 14 residues. CDR3 protein: CASSRTAENYEQYF. The CDR3 DNA reads TGTGCCAGCAGCCGGACAGCGGAGAACTACGAGCAGTACTTC.

The chain combines TRBV10-3 with TRBJ2-3, with D unresolved. The CDR3 has 17 residues. The germline V gene encodes CDR1 ENHRY and CDR2 SYGVKD. Trimming cost V 4 bases and J 2 bases, with 19 bases left between them. CDR3 DNA: TGTGCCATCAGTGCATCCCCCCCTCGACGGTCCACAGATACGCAGTATTTT. It specifies CAISASPPRRSTDTQYF.

The V and J genes are TRBV7-2 and TRBJ2-1, with 11 bases matching TRBD2. The CDR3 consists of 14 residues. Trimming cost V 6 bases and J 10 bases; bases outside gene matches: 8. The germline V gene encodes CDR1 SGHTA and CDR2 FQGNSA. The CDR3 DNA sequence: TGTGCCAGCAGTAGCGGGAGGGCAGCTCGGGAGCAGTTCTTC. Translating it yields CASSSGRAAREQFF.

This clone was recorded a few times. This chain links TRBV7-9 with TRBJ2-3, with D perhaps matching TRBD1 (7 bases). Looked up from germline, CDR1 is SEHNR and CDR2 is FQNEAQ (reference sequence). Between the trimmed V and J ends, which lost 1 base and 2 bases, there was a span of 13 bases. The CDR3 consists of 16 residues. The CDR3: CASSLDRGRDTDTQYF. The CDR3 bases are TGTGCCAGCAGCTTAGATAGGGGGCGGGACACAGATACGCAGTATTTT.

The chain has TRBV4-3 and TRBJ2-7; TRBD1 matches at 7 bases. The V and J ends lost 5 bases and 2 bases, in that order; junction bases with no gene match: 12. This CDR3 comprises 16 residues. Germline V gene lookup returns CDR1 LGHNA and CDR2 YSLEER. The CDR3 coding sequence is TGCGCCAGCAGCTACTTCTTTACCGACAGGGCCTACGAGCAGTACTTC. Amino acids: CASSYFFTDRAYEQYF.

V usage is TRBV28 and J usage is TRBJ1-6, with TRBD1 as a possible D gene (6 bases). The V end was cut by 5 bases, the J end by 5 bases, with 13 bases between. CDR3 length: 15 amino acids. The V gene's germline CDR1 is MDHEN and CDR2 SYDVKM. The CDR3 reads CASSPRGQDNSPLHF. CDR3 coding DNA: TGTGCCAGCAGTCCCCGGGGACAAGATAATTCACCCCTCCACTTT.

The rearrangement joins TRBV5-4 to TRBJ2-7; D ambiguous. The CDR3 totals 14 residues. The germline V and J ends were trimmed by 2 bases and 2 bases, with 11 bases remaining between them. Germline V lookup: CDR1 SGHNT, CDR2 YYREEE (reference sequence). CDR3: CASSFGSRPYEQYF. The CDR3 region has the DNA TGTGCCAGCAGCTTTGGCAGTCGGCCCTACGAGCAGTACTTC.

This clone was seen just once. The chain has TRBV10-1 and TRBJ1-4; 8 positions agree with TRBD1. The CDR3 sequence is 13 residues long. J was trimmed by 8 bases and V by 10 bases; bases with no gene match: 9. Germline CDR1 reads WNHNN; CDR2 reads SYGVQD (reference sequence). CDR3 residues: CANLRTGREKLFF. CDR3 DNA sequence: TGCGCCAACTTACGGACAGGGAGGGAAAAACTGTTTTTT.

This sequence joins TRBV28 and TRBJ2-6; D not resolved. The V and J ends lost 3 bases and 0 bases respectively, with 6 bases between them. Germline CDR1 MDHEN, CDR2 SYDVKM. The CDR3 contains 15 residues. Written as DNA, the CDR3 is TGTGCCAGCAGTTTGGTCAGCTCTGGGGCCAACGTCCTGACTTTC. Protein sequence: CASSLVSSGANVLTF.